This T cell receptor beta chain was found in a study of T cell changes during pregnancy in multiple sclerosis. V was clipped by 3 bases and J by 2 bases; unmatched bases: 6. Germline CDR1 MGHDK, CDR2 SYGVNS. The CDR3 sequence is 16 residues long. Assay used: immunoSEQ multiplex PCR; TCRdb lists only in-frame clones, some missing. The profile shows tens of thousands of clones, more than 80% of them singletons. This receptor was obtained from a female donor with multiple sclerosis, enrolled in a pregnancy study. The chain has TRBV25-1 and TRBJ2-7; 11 bases fit TRBD2. The specimen was CD4+ T cells from peripheral blood mononuclear cells, collected in the first trimester of pregnancy. The CDR3 sequence is CASSDQPSGRPYEQYF. CDR3 coding DNA: TGTGCCAGCAGTGACCAGCCTAGCGGGAGGCCCTACGAGCAGTACTTC.